Described below is a single T cell receptor (beta chain) sequence and its context. This sample was taken from a study of T cell changes during pregnancy in multiple sclerosis. Method: immunoSEQ multiplex PCR; TCRdb's copy keeps in-frame clones and lacks some. The sample carries 60,000 or so clones, 70% to 90% recorded once. This TCR was recovered from a female donor with multiple sclerosis, enrolled in a pregnancy study. Sequencing used peripheral blood, obtained in the first trimester of pregnancy.

The CDR3 DNA sequence: TGTGCCAGCAGCCGGACTAGCGAGAAGTCCTACGAGCAGTACTTC. Amino acids: CASSRTSEKSYEQYF. The chain combines TRBV7-2 with TRBJ2-7; TRBD2 matches 9 bases. Per germline, CDR1 SGHTA and CDR2 FQGNSA. The CDR3 contains 15 residues. V was pared by 5 bases and J by 1 base, with 6 bases of the junction left unmatched. The full variable domain, with the rest looked up from reference TRBV7-2 and TRBJ2-7, is GAGVSQSPSNKVTEKGKDVELRCDPISGHTALYWYRQSLGQGLEFLIYFQGNSAPDKSGLPSDRFSAERTGGSVSTLTIQRTQQEDSAVYLCASSRTSEKSYEQYFGPGTRLTVT.